The entry below describes one TCR beta chain. What it recognizes is unknown. These data belong to a study of T-cell reconstitution after alpha-beta-depleted transplantation in children. From germline, CDR1 is SGHRS and CDR2 YFSETQ. Trimming cost V 5 bases and J 2 bases; bases outside gene matches: 8. This CDR3 is 16 amino acids long. The study, taken as a whole, reports: It was surviving recipient T cells and thymic progenitors that gave some patients high TCRbeta diversity at day 60. Reports say that about two months after transplant, the alpha-beta T cells came out of several hundred graft clones that had expanded. Hyperexpanded clones declined; after one year, newly produced T cells mostly supplied diversity.

Library preparation (for TCRbeta) was performed with unique molecular identifiers. TCRdb independently ran MiXCR on the PCR reads; one entry per CDR3 protein. The sample lists about 980,000 distinct CDR3 sequences, about 26% occurring once. The source was PBMCs, mostly from graft donor cells, collected 360 days after TCRalphabeta/CD19-depleted stem cell transplant. The chain uses TRBV5-1 and TRBJ2-1, with 9 bases lining up with TRBD2. This clonotype originated in a boy under two years old who had a stem cell transplant for SCID, so the T cells may come from the graft donor. The CDR3 region is CASRISGGGAYNEQFF. In nucleotides, the CDR3 is TGCGCCAGCAGAATTTCAGGCGGGGGGGCCTACAATGAGCAGTTCTTC.